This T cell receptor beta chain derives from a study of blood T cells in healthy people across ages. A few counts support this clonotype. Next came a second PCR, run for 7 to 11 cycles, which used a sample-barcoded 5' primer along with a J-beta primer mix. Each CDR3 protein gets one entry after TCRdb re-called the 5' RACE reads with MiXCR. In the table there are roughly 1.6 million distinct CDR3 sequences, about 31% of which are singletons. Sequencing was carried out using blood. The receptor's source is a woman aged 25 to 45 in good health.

CDR3 bases: TGCAGTGCTTATACAGAGGGGGCCATTGAAGCTTTCTTT. It is translated as CSAYTEGAIEAFF. The V call is TRBV20-1, the J call TRBJ1-1; TRBD1 aligns across 7 bases. The trim removed 5 bases at V and 7 bases at J, leaving 10 bases unmatched. Germline lookup yields CDR1 DFQATT and CDR2 SNEGSKA (reference sequence). The CDR3 loop spans 13 amino acids.